This T cell receptor (beta chain) was recovered during a study of immune evolution from preneoplasia to lung adenocarcinoma. Germline V gene data show CDR1 as MDHEN and CDR2 as SYDVKM. V lost 10 bases and J 8 bases, leaving 21 bases between the germline ends. The CDR3 has 14 residues. Only in-frame clones appear in the TCRdb table, and some are missing; sequencing was by immunoSEQ multiplex PCR. The data show approximately 26,000 clones, approximately 74% seen once. Each case's diagnosis was confirmed by two pathologists on H&E. The sequenced sample was FFPE invasive lung adenocarcinoma tissue. The chain has TRBV28 and TRBJ1-5; D is uncertain. The receptor was isolated from a person between 60 and 69 years old with invasive lung adenocarcinoma. Some clones in this sample may be carry-over from other donors' samples. The CDR3 DNA reads as TGTGCCACCTGGCCTTCTTTGGCCGGGGAGCCCCAGCATTTT. The encoded protein is CATWPSLAGEPQHF.